Shown below are 13 T cell receptor beta chains from a single sample sequenced in a study of CD8+ T cells in alopecia areata. In each case, RNA was isolated and then reverse transcribed into cDNA as the sequencing template. The method was immunoSEQ multiplex PCR; TCRdb's version includes in-frame clones alone and lacks a portion of them. This sample has some 240,000 clones, with more than 45% found just once. Stated treatment: oral pan-JAK inhibitor, 5-10 mg twice daily. This specimen was CD4+ T cells sorted from blood, taken at week 4, from a patient treated with tofacitinib. The receptors stem from a human donor with alopecia areata.

The chain links TRBV5-1 to TRBJ2-5; D gene ambiguous. The V gene lost 3 bases and the J gene lost 4 bases, with 10 bases spanning the gap. In germline, CDR1 is SGHRS, CDR2 YFSETQ. This CDR3 has 13 amino acids. CDR3 sequence reads: CASSSVSGETQYF. CDR3 sequence (DNA): TGCGCCAGCAGCTCAGTGTCTGGAGAGACCCAGTACTTC.

This clone turned up a few times. This chain links TRBV2 with TRBJ1-1; D remains ambiguous. Deletions cut 3 bases from V and 4 bases from J, with 12 bases between. From germline, CDR1 is SNHLY and CDR2 FYNNEI. The CDR3 length is 14 residues. CDR3 sequence: CASSDKVGGTEAFF. DNA for the CDR3: TGTGCCAGCAGTGATAAGGTTGGAGGCACTGAAGCTTTCTTT. Full variable domain (outside the CDR3, taken from reference TRBV2 and TRBJ1-1): EPEVTQTPSHQVTQMGQEVILRCVPISNHLYFYWYRQILGQKVEFLVSFYNNEISEKSEIFDDQFSVERPDGSNFTLKIRSTKLEDSAMYFCASSDKVGGTEAFFGQGTRLTVV.

The CDR3 loop is CASSLNPHRGLYGYTF. The CDR3 DNA follows: TGTGCCAGCAGCTTAAATCCCCACAGGGGGCTTTATGGCTACACCTTC. The chain has TRBV5-6 and TRBJ1-2; TRBD1 agrees at 9 bases. This CDR3 has 16 amino acids. The germline CDR1 and CDR2 sequences are SGHDT and YYEEEE. V gave up 2 bases and J gave up 5 bases; unmatched junction bases: 10.

V is TRBV15 and J is TRBJ1-1; no definite D call. Trimming left V 4 bases short and J 0 bases short, with 6 bases between. The germline gives CDR1 LNHNV, CDR2 YYDKDF (reference sequence). The CDR3 loop spans 13 amino acids. This chain's CDR3 is CATSIRLNTEAFF. CDR3 DNA sequence: TGTGCCACCAGCATCCGACTGAACACTGAAGCTTTCTTT.

This clone was detected only once. V gene TRBV5-1 combines with J gene TRBJ1-4; D is ambiguous. The CDR3 is 15 amino acids. Germline V gene data show CDR1 as SGHRS and CDR2 as YFSETQ. V was clipped by 4 bases and J by 5 bases, with 15 bases between them. For the CDR3, the DNA is TGCGCCAGCAGCCTGGGTCCCGGAGGGAATGAAAAACTGTTTTTT. This codes for CASSLGPGGNEKLFF.

The chain uses TRBV4-3 and TRBJ1-2; 8 bases fit TRBD1. Germline CDR1 is LGHNA and CDR2 is YSLEER. The junction had 4 bases not matched to a gene; V was cut back by 0 bases and J by 4 bases. CDR3 length equals 15 residues. For the CDR3, the DNA is TGCGCCAGCAGCCAAGACCCCCAGGGGGCCTATGGCTACACCTTC. This translates into CASSQDPQGAYGYTF.

The table lists this clone with a few counts. V usage is TRBV7-4 and J usage is TRBJ1-5; D is perhaps TRBD1 (6 bases). Trimming removed 8 bases from V and 8 bases from J, with 10 bases in between. Germline CDR1 and CDR2: SGHVT and SQSDAQ. The CDR3 covers 11 residues. CDR3 loop: CASWGLKPQHF. In nucleotides, the CDR3 is TGTGCCAGCTGGGGGCTGAAGCCCCAGCATTTT.

The rearrangement uses TRBV29-1 and TRBJ2-7; D uncertain. This CDR3 has 14 amino acids. Deletions cut 2 bases from V and 0 bases from J, with 11 bases between. Germline CDR1 reads SQVTM; CDR2 reads ANQGSEA. The CDR3 DNA is TGCAGCGTTGAAACGGGCGCCGGCTCCTACGAGCAGTACTTC. Encoded protein: CSVETGAGSYEQYF.

V usage is TRBV5-1 and J usage is TRBJ2-3, with no clear D. The CDR3 runs to 14 residues. CDR1 is SGHRS, CDR2 YFSETQ, per germline. V was clipped by 7 bases and J by 2 bases, with 14 bases between them. This CDR3 reads CASESNSLTDTQYF. DNA for the CDR3: TGCGCCAGCGAGTCTAACTCGCTCACAGATACGCAGTATTTT.

V is TRBV5-1 and J is TRBJ2-5; D possibly corresponds to TRBD2 (6 bases). CDR3 length: 13 amino acids. The V gene lost 4 bases and the J gene lost 3 bases, with 10 bases spanning the gap. Germline-derived CDR1 and CDR2 are SGHRS and YFSETQ. The CDR3 DNA follows: TGCGCCAGCAGCCTACGACTAGAAGAGACCCAGTACTTC. This gives the protein CASSLRLEETQYF.

The rearrangement uses TRBV29-1 and TRBJ2-3; D unclear. Germline-derived CDR1 and CDR2 are SQVTM and ANQGSEA. Trimming removed 3 bases at V and 2 bases at J, with 9 bases between. This CDR3 contains 13 residues. This CDR3 is CSVELVLTDTQYF. The CDR3, as DNA: TGCAGCGTTGAGCTAGTACTCACAGATACGCAGTATTTT.

V is TRBV6-5 and J is TRBJ1-2; tentative D call: TRBD1 (5 bases). Germline-derived CDR1 and CDR2 are MNHEY and SVGAGI. V gave up 0 bases and J gave up 8 bases, with 16 bases separating them. The CDR3 contains 15 residues. The CDR3 nucleotides are TGTGCCAGCAGTTACTCGAAGTTAGGGACTTCAGGCTACACCTTC. The encoded protein is CASSYSKLGTSGYTF.

This clone was found a few times. J is TRBJ1-1 and V is TRBV11-3, with D perhaps TRBD1 (6 bases). Trimming removed 0 bases from V and 7 bases from J, with 21 bases in between. The germline V gene has CDR1 SGHNT and CDR2 YENEEA. The CDR3 has 17 residues. The CDR3 sequence is CASSLDHQTGPFGEAFF. The CDR3 DNA reads TGTGCCAGCAGCTTAGATCACCAGACAGGCCCGTTTGGTGAAGCTTTCTTT.